A selection of T cell receptor beta chains follows, all from one sample in a study of shared clonotypes between healthy human individuals. Only in-frame clones appear in the TCRdb table, and some are missing; sequencing was by immunoSEQ multiplex PCR. The sample contains approximately 1.4 million clones, approximately 98% of which appear only once. Sequences were obtained from naive CD4+ T cells sorted from blood. The receptors were gathered from a man aged 25-45 years in good health. The CDR3 runs from the conserved cysteine through the conserved F or W. D genes are given only for firm matches. Rows give clone size only sometimes, using once, few, many, or a class for an expanded clone.

D	J	V	size	CDR3	DNA
.	TRBJ1-5	TRBV27	.	CASSLSPGLGQPQHF	TGTGCCAGCAGTTTATCGCCAGGACTGGGTCAGCCCCAGCATTTT
.	TRBJ2-5	TRBV7-2	.	CASSLSRPETQYF	TGTGCCAGCAGCTTAAGCAGGCCAGAGACCCAGTACTTC
.	TRBJ1-4	TRBV6-6	.	CASSARGTAREKLFF	TGTGCCAGCAGTGCCCGAGGGACCGCTCGTGAAAAACTGTTTTTT
TRBD2	TRBJ2-3	TRBV4-1	.	CASSQGTAGDTDTQYF	TGCGCCAGCAGCCAAGGGACCGCGGGAGACACAGATACGCAGTATTTT
.	TRBJ2-3	TRBV18	.	CASSAAYSTDTQYF	TGTGCCAGCTCAGCCGCTTATAGCACAGATACGCAGTATTTT
.	TRBJ1-1	TRBV7-9	.	CASSSWDSGGTEAFF	TGTGCCAGCAGTTCCTGGGACTCCGGGGGAACTGAAGCTTTCTTT
TRBD2	TRBJ2-5	TRBV29-1	.	CSVGTSGRAETQYF	TGCAGCGTCGGGACTAGCGGGAGGGCTGAGACCCAGTACTTC
TRBD1	TRBJ2-2	TRBV29-1	.	CSALDRGVDTGELFF	TGCAGCGCCCTCGACAGGGGAGTTGACACCGGGGAGCTGTTTTTT
.	TRBJ2-5	TRBV5-4	.	CASSLDGQETQYF	TGTGCCAGCAGTCTGGACGGGCAAGAGACCCAGTACTTC
.	TRBJ1-4	TRBV7-9	.	CASSSLWATNEKLFF	TGTGCCAGCAGCTCTCTATGGGCAACTAATGAAAAACTGTTTTTT
.	TRBJ2-6	TRBV19	.	CASTLAGKGSYSGANVLTF	TGTGCCAGTACCCTTGCAGGGAAAGGATCCTATTCTGGGGCCAACGTCCTGACTTTC
.	TRBJ2-1	TRBV11-3	.	CASSLAHLNEQFF	TGTGCCAGCAGCTTAGCCCACTTAAATGAGCAGTTCTTC
.	TRBJ1-1	TRBV9	.	CASSVSANTEAFF	TGTGCCAGCAGCGTCTCGGCGAACACTGAAGCTTTCTTT
TRBD1	TRBJ1-2	TRBV7-2	.	CASSSDRGRLGGYTF	TGTGCCAGCAGCTCGGACAGGGGGCGCTTGGGTGGCTACACCTTC
TRBD2	TRBJ2-7	TRBV9	.	CASSVGAGGPHEQYF	TGTGCCAGCAGCGTAGGTGCGGGAGGGCCCCACGAGCAGTACTTC
.	TRBJ1-1	TRBV6-5	.	CASSYGTMNTEAFF	TGTGCCAGCAGTTACGGGACGATGAACACTGAAGCTTTCTTT
TRBD2	TRBJ2-7	TRBV11-2	.	CASSLRAGGTYTYEQYF	TGTGCCAGCAGCTTAAGGGCGGGAGGGACCTATACCTACGAGCAGTACTTC
.	TRBJ2-2	TRBV29-1	.	CSVKDRANTGELFF	TGCAGCGTTAAGGACAGAGCGAACACCGGGGAGCTGTTTTTT
.	TRBJ1-1	TRBV7-2	.	CASSLSTGNTEAFF	TGTGCCAGCAGCTTATCTACAGGAAACACTGAAGCTTTCTTT
.	TRBJ2-3	TRBV14	.	CASSQDHGGDTQYF	TGTGCCAGCAGCCAAGATCATGGGGGGGATACGCAGTATTTT
.	TRBJ2-4	TRBV6-5	.	CASSLRTGAKNIQYF	TGTGCCAGCAGCTTGAGGACGGGGGCCAAAAACATTCAGTACTTC
.	TRBJ2-7	TRBV7-2	.	CASSNTSYEQYF	TGTGCCAGCAGCAATACTAGCTACGAGCAGTACTTC
.	TRBJ1-5	TRBV25-1	.	CVLLRDNQPQHF	TGTGTCCTCCTTAGGGACAATCAGCCCCAGCATTTT
.	TRBJ1-1	TRBV18	.	CASSPGQNTEAFF	TGTGCCAGCTCACCGGGACAGAACACTGAAGCTTTCTTT
TRBD1	TRBJ2-2	TRBV7-3	.	CASSSGGNTGELFF	TGTGCCAGCAGCTCAGGGGGGAACACCGGGGAGCTGTTTTTT
.	TRBJ2-3	TRBV11-3	once	CASSLDSGSTDTQYF	TGTGCCAGCAGCTTAGATAGCGGATCCACAGATACGCAGTATTTT
TRBD2	TRBJ2-2	TRBV5-4	.	CASTLAGGRVPGELFF	TGTGCCAGCACCCTTGCCGGCGGGAGGGTACCGGGGGAGCTGTTTTTT
.	TRBJ2-3	TRBV5-1	.	CASGSQPDTQYF	TGCGCCAGCGGCTCCCAGCCAGATACGCAGTATTTT
.	TRBJ2-2	TRBV19	.	CASSIGLNTGELFF	TGTGCCAGTAGTATAGGACTGAACACCGGGGAGCTGTTTTTT
TRBD2	TRBJ2-3	TRBV5-1	.	CASSFSSGGTDTQYF	TGCGCCAGCAGCTTTTCCAGCGGGGGGACAGATACGCAGTATTTT